This TCR beta chain is drawn from a study of blood T cell repertoires in COVID-19. The table came from immunoSEQ multiplex PCR; TCRdb's copy has only in-frame clones and leaves some out. Of about 180,000 clones listed, about 80% are singletons. This clone was observed a handful of times. Germline CDR1 and CDR2: MGHDK and SYGVNS. The CDR3 covers 18 residues. The germline V and J ends were trimmed by 1 base and 1 base, with 19 bases remaining between them. The chain links TRBV25-1 to TRBJ1-1, with D possibly matching TRBD1 (6 bases). The receptor was derived from a human donor in a cohort sampled during active COVID-19. Sequencing was done on a sample of peripheral blood. This CDR3 reads CASSEWTVQGLRNTEAFF. For the CDR3, the DNA is TGTGCCAGCAGTGAATGGACGGTACAGGGATTGAGGAACACTGAAGCTTTCTTT.